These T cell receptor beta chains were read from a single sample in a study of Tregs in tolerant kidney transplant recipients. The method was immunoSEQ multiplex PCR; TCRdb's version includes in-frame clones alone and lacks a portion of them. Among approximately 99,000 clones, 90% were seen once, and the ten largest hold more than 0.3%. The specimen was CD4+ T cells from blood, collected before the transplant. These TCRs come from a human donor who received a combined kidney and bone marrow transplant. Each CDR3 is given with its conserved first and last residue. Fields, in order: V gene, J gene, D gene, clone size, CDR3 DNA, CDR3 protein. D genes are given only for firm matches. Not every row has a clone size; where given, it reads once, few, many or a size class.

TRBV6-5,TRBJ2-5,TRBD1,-,TGTGCCAGCAGTAGCGGGACAGGGGGCCGAGAGACCCAGTACTTC,CASSSGTGGRETQYF
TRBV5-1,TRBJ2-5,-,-,TGCGCCAGCAGCGCGGACAGCCCCCGAGAGACCCAGTACTTC,CASSADSPRETQYF
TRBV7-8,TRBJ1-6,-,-,TGTGCCAGCAGCTCAACCCGACCCGGGAGGAGCTCCTATAATTCACCCCTCCACTTT,CASSSTRPGRSSYNSPLHF
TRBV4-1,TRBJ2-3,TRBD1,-,TGCGCCAGCAGCCAAGATAGGGGGCGTAGCGCAGATACGCAGTATTTT,CASSQDRGRSADTQYF
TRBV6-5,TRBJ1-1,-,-,TGTGCCAGCAGTTATGGGCAAAACACTGAAGCTTTCTTT,CASSYGQNTEAFF
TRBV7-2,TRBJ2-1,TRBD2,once,TGTGCCAGCAGCTTAGTAGCGGGAGTGGGGGGAGGTGAGCAGTTCTTC,CASSLVAGVGGGEQFF
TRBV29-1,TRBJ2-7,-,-,TGCAGCGTTGAAGAAGGACGGGGTGTACAGTACTTC,CSVEEGRGVQYF
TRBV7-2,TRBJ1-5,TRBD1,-,TGTGCCAGCAGCCAAGGGACAGCTAATCAGCCCCAGCATTTT,CASSQGTANQPQHF
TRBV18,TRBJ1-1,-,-,TGTGCCAGCTCAGAGGCAGGGTCGAACACTGAAGCTTTCTTT,CASSEAGSNTEAFF
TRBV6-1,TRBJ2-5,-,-,TGTGCCAGCCTGAAGGAGAGCGCTTTGTGGGAGACCCAGTACTTC,CASLKESALWETQYF
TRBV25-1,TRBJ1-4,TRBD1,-,TGTGCCAGCAGTGAATCTGGACAGGGGAAGGGAAAAGAAAAACTGTTTTTT,CASSESGQGKGKEKLFF
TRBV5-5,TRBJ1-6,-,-,TGTGCCAGCAGCCTTGACAGATCACCCCTCCACTTT,CASSLDRSPLHF
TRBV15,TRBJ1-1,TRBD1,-,TGTGCCACCAGCATCGGACAGGTCGTCGGCACTGAAGCTTTCTTT,CATSIGQVVGTEAFF
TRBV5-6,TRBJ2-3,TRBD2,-,TGTGCCAGCAGCTTGACTAGCGGGACAAGCACAGATACGCAGTATTTT,CASSLTSGTSTDTQYF
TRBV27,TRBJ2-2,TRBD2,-,TGTGCCAGCAGACTAGCGGGGGTCACCGGGGAGCTGTTTTTT,CASRLAGVTGELFF
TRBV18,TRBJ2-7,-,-,TGTGCCAGCTCACCACCGTTCAGGGCAGACTACGAGCAGTACTTC,CASSPPFRADYEQYF
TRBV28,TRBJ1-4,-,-,TGTGCCAGCAGAGTGGGGGCGAATGAAAAACTGTTTTTT,CASRVGANEKLFF
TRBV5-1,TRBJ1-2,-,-,TGCGCCAGCAGCTTGGACAGGGTAAACTATGGCTACACCTTC,CASSLDRVNYGYTF
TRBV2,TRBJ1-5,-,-,TGTGCCAGCAGGCCTAACAGGGAGTATCAGCCCCAGCATTTT,CASRPNREYQPQHF
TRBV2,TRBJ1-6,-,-,TGTGCCAGCAGTGGGGAGGGGGCCTATAATTCACCCCTCCACTTT,CASSGEGAYNSPLHF
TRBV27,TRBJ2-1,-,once,TGTGCCAGCAGGCGTGGAGGGCCCTCCTACAATGAGCAGTTCTTC,CASRRGGPSYNEQFF
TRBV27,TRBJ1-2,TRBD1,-,TGTGCCAGCAGAGAAACGGGACAGCACTATGGCTACACCTTC,CASRETGQHYGYTF
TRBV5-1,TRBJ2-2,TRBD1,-,TGCGCCAGCAGCCCGGACAGGGGGAACACCGGGGAGCTGTTTTTT,CASSPDRGNTGELFF
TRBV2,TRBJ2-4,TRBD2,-,TGTGCCAGCAGTCAGCGGGGGCTAGCCAAAAACATTCAGTACTTC,CASSQRGLAKNIQYF
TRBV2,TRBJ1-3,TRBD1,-,TGTGCCAGCAGTGACAGGGGGCGCGGAAACACCATATATTTT,CASSDRGRGNTIYF
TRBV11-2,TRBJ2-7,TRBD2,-,TGTGCCAGCAGCCCCAGCGGGGGGGCCTACGAGCAGTACTTC,CASSPSGGAYEQYF
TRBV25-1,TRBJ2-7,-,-,TGTGCCAGCAGTGGGGAGAGTTGGGGTTCCTACGAGCAGTACTTC,CASSGESWGSYEQYF
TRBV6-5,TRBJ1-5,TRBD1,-,TGTGCCAGTCGACAGGGGGACGGCAATCAGCCCCAGCATTTT,CASRQGDGNQPQHF
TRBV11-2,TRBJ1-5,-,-,TGTGCCAGCAGCTTAGATGGTAAGCACAATCAGCCCCAGCATTTT,CASSLDGKHNQPQHF
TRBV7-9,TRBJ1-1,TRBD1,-,TGTGCCAGCAGCTCCAGCTGGGACAGGTTGACTGAAGCTTTCTTT,CASSSSWDRLTEAFF
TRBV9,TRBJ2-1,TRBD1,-,TGTGCCAGCAGCCCACGGACAGGAGTTTACAATGAGCAGTTCTTC,CASSPRTGVYNEQFF
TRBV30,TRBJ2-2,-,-,TGTGCCTGGAGGGGAGGTGGGAACGGGGAGCTGTTTTTT,CAWRGGGNGELFF
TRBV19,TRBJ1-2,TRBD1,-,TGTGCCAGTAGTATCACAGGGGAGGATGGCTACACCTTC,CASSITGEDGYTF
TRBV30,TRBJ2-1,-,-,TGTGCCTGGAGCCTCCTGGCGGGAATCTACAATGAGCAGTTCTTC,CAWSLLAGIYNEQFF
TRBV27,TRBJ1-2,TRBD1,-,TGTGCCAGCAGTTCAACAGGGGCTGGGGACTATGGCTACACCTTC,CASSSTGAGDYGYTF
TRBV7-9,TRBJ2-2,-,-,TGTGCCAGCAGCTCGTTAGCGGAGCGAAGAACCGGGGAGCTGTTTTTT,CASSSLAERRTGELFF
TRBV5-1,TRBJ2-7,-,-,TGCGCCAGCAGCACACATACAGGGATCTACGAGCAGTACTTC,CASSTHTGIYEQYF
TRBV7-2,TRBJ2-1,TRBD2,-,TGTGCCAGCAGCTTGGATAGCGGGAGCTCCTACAATGAGCAGTTCTTC,CASSLDSGSSYNEQFF
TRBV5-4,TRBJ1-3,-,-,TGTGCCAGCAGCTTTTCCGCTGGAAACACCATATATTTT,CASSFSAGNTIYF
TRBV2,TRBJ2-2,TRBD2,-,TGTGCCAGCAGTAGACTAGCGGGGGACACCGGGGAGCTGTTTTTT,CASSRLAGDTGELFF
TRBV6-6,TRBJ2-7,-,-,TGTGCCAGCAGCCGACTAGGGACGCCTTCGGGATACGAGCAGTACTTC,CASSRLGTPSGYEQYF
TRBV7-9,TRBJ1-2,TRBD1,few,TGTGCCAGCAGCTTAGCTGACAGGGTCCGCTACACCTTC,CASSLADRVRYTF
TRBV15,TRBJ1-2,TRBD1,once,TGTGCCACCAGCCCCTCGAGGACAGGGGGCGGCTACACCTTC,CATSPSRTGGGYTF
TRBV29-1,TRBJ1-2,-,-,TGCAGCGTTGCCAAGACAGAAAACTATGGCTACACCTTC,CSVAKTENYGYTF
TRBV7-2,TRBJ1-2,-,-,TGTGCCAGCAGCTTAGTGTCGCAGGGAAATGGCTACACCTTC,CASSLVSQGNGYTF
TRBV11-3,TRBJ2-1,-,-,TGTGCCAGCAGCTTAGGGACTTACCCGAATGAGCAGTTCTTC,CASSLGTYPNEQFF
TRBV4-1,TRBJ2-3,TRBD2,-,TGCGCCAGCAGCCAAGACGGGGGAGGGCCGATAGATACGCAGTATTTT,CASSQDGGGPIDTQYF
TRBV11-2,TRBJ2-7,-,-,TGTGCCAGCAGCCCCGGTAGTACCGAGCAGTACTTC,CASSPGSTEQYF
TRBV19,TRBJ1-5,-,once,TGTGCCAGTAGTATGGAGGGGTATAGCAATCAGCCCCAGCATTTT,CASSMEGYSNQPQHF
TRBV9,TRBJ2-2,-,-,TGTGCCAGCAGCGTAGCCGCGGGGCAAGGGACCGGGGAGCTGTTTTTT,CASSVAAGQGTGELFF
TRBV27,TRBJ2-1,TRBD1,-,TGTGCCAGCAGTTTAATCTCAGGGGGCGGTCGGAATGAGCAGTTCTTC,CASSLISGGGRNEQFF
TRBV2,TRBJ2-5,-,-,TGTGCCAGCAGTCGCGGGGCACTCCAAGAGACCCAGTACTTC,CASSRGALQETQYF
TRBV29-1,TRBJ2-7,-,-,TGCAGCGTTGCGGAGCACTACGAGCAGTACTTC,CSVAEHYEQYF